This T cell receptor beta chain was captured by sequencing in a study of cytomegalovirus exposure and HLA in healthy donors. About the research overall: Some 85 million unique TCRs, all from HLA-typed donors, were included in an early release of the data. Findings and limits, study-wide: Highly shared variants forming one cluster were likely a sequencing artifact.

The PCR contained 60 Vbeta and 13 Jbeta primers. Generated by immunoSEQ multiplex PCR, the TCRdb table keeps only in-frame clones and is missing some. The table lists 100,000 or so clones, roughly 71% of them singletons, with around 5% in the top ten. Points on this clone: What it binds is unknown.

The germline V gene encodes CDR1 MNHNS and CDR2 SASEGT. CDR3 length: 10 amino acids. The V and J ends lost 6 bases and 8 bases respectively, with 7 bases between them. The chain is built from TRBV6-1 and TRBJ1-2; D unclear. The receptor's source is a woman in her forties in good health and CMV-seronegative. Sequencing was performed on PBMCs. CDR3 bases: TGTGCCAGCAGGAAGGAGGGCTACACCTTC. Translating gives CASRKEGYTF.